Listed below are T cell receptor beta chains from one sample, sequenced in a study of shared clonotypes between healthy human individuals. TCRdb keeps only in-frame clones here, not all; method: immunoSEQ multiplex PCR. Of 1.4 million to 1.5 million clones listed, roughly 96% are singletons. The specimen sequenced was naive CD4+ T cells sorted from blood. These receptors originate from a man aged 25-45 years in good health. The CDR3 runs from the conserved cysteine through the conserved F or W. Each record gives: CDR3 DNA, CDR3 protein, D gene, CDR3 length, J gene, V gene, clone size. A D gene is named only where the DNA matches it firmly. Rows may omit the clone size; those that give it use once, few, many or a size class.

DNA: TGTGCCAGCAGCGTAGTATTGGTGGGTGAGCAGTTCTTC
CDR3: CASSVVLVGEQFF
D: .
length: 13
J: TRBJ2-1
V: TRBV9
size: .

DNA: TGTGCCAGCAGCTTGAGTTGGACGGGGGAAGGGACAGATACGCAGTATTTT
CDR3: CASSLSWTGEGTDTQYF
D: .
length: 17
J: TRBJ2-3
V: TRBV5-6
size: .

DNA: TGTGCCAGCAGCCACCGGGATGTAGGAGACGAGCAGTACTTC
CDR3: CASSHRDVGDEQYF
D: .
length: 14
J: TRBJ2-7
V: TRBV6-6
size: .

DNA: TGTGCCAGCAGTGAGGTCAGGGGGCATGGCTACACCTTC
CDR3: CASSEVRGHGYTF
D: TRBD1
length: 13
J: TRBJ1-2
V: TRBV2
size: .

DNA: TGCGCCAGCAGCTTGGCCGGTGTTCAGCCCCAGCATTTT
CDR3: CASSLAGVQPQHF
D: .
length: 13
J: TRBJ1-5
V: TRBV5-1
size: .

DNA: TGTGCCAGCAGTGAAAGCATGTACACCGGGGAGCTGTTTTTT
CDR3: CASSESMYTGELFF
D: .
length: 14
J: TRBJ2-2
V: TRBV2
size: once

DNA: TGCAGCGGTTACCGGGACGGTCAACTAGCGGGGTCTCAAGAGACCCAGTACTTC
CDR3: CSGYRDGQLAGSQETQYF
D: TRBD2
length: 18
J: TRBJ2-5
V: TRBV29-1
size: .

DNA: TGTGCCAGCAGTGGCTCAGGGGGCGAGCAGTACTTC
CDR3: CASSGSGGEQYF
D: TRBD1
length: 12
J: TRBJ2-7
V: TRBV6-5
size: .

DNA: TGTGCCAGCAGTTTATTAGGGGAACCCAATCAGCCCCAGCATTTT
CDR3: CASSLLGEPNQPQHF
D: .
length: 15
J: TRBJ1-5
V: TRBV28
size: once

DNA: TGTGCCACCAGCAGAGATTTTAGGTACGAGCAGTACTTC
CDR3: CATSRDFRYEQYF
D: .
length: 13
J: TRBJ2-7
V: TRBV15
size: .

DNA: TGTGCCAGCAGCTTAGTGAACTTCTACGAGCAGTACTTC
CDR3: CASSLVNFYEQYF
D: .
length: 13
J: TRBJ2-7
V: TRBV7-2
size: .

DNA: TGTGCCAGCTCACCCCTCGCCGGGTCCTCGAGGGGCGCAGATACGCAGTATTTT
CDR3: CASSPLAGSSRGADTQYF
D: .
length: 18
J: TRBJ2-3
V: TRBV18
size: once

DNA: TGTGCCAGCAGCAAGGGACCGAAAACCTTGGATACGCAGTATTTT
CDR3: CASSKGPKTLDTQYF
D: .
length: 15
J: TRBJ2-3
V: TRBV9
size: .

DNA: TGCGCCAGCAGCAACGGGACGAACGAGCAGTACTTC
CDR3: CASSNGTNEQYF
D: .
length: 12
J: TRBJ2-7
V: TRBV5-1
size: .

DNA: TGTGCCATCGCCTCGACAGGGGGCGCGGAGACCCAGTACTTC
CDR3: CAIASTGGAETQYF
D: TRBD1
length: 14
J: TRBJ2-5
V: TRBV10-3
size: .

DNA: TGTGCCACCAGGAGAGAAAATTCCTACGAGCAGTACTTC
CDR3: CATRRENSYEQYF
D: .
length: 13
J: TRBJ2-7
V: TRBV15
size: .

DNA: TGCGCCAGCAGTATACCTAGCGGGACCGGCAATGAGCAGTTCTTC
CDR3: CASSIPSGTGNEQFF
D: TRBD2
length: 15
J: TRBJ2-1
V: TRBV10-1
size: .

DNA: TGTGCCAGTAGTAACACCCGGACAGTGAACACCGGGGAGCTGTTTTTT
CDR3: CASSNTRTVNTGELFF
D: .
length: 16
J: TRBJ2-2
V: TRBV19
size: .

DNA: TGTGCCAGCAGCTTAGGACTAGCGGGAGGCACAGATACGCAGTATTTT
CDR3: CASSLGLAGGTDTQYF
D: TRBD2
length: 16
J: TRBJ2-3
V: TRBV5-4
size: .

DNA: TGTGCCAGCAGCTTGCCCCAGGGGCCCCAGCATTTT
CDR3: CASSLPQGPQHF
D: .
length: 12
J: TRBJ1-5
V: TRBV5-6
size: .

DNA: TGTGCCAGCAGTGACAGCGGGATTAGCACAGATACGCAGTATTTT
CDR3: CASSDSGISTDTQYF
D: TRBD2
length: 15
J: TRBJ2-3
V: TRBV11-1
size: once

DNA: TGTGCCAGCTCATCCACGGGACTAGCGGAACAAGAGACCCAGTACTTC
CDR3: CASSSTGLAEQETQYF
D: TRBD2
length: 16
J: TRBJ2-5
V: TRBV18
size: .

DNA: TGTGCCACCACCCCACTCTCATTACAAGAGACCCAGTACTTC
CDR3: CATTPLSLQETQYF
D: .
length: 14
J: TRBJ2-5
V: TRBV15
size: .

DNA: TGTGCCAGCAGTGCCCGGGACAGGGCTTTTTCCGAGCAGTACTTC
CDR3: CASSARDRAFSEQYF
D: TRBD1
length: 15
J: TRBJ2-7
V: TRBV28
size: .

DNA: TGCGCCAGCAGTGGACAGGGCGCCGGGGAGCTGTTTTTT
CDR3: CASSGQGAGELFF
D: TRBD1
length: 13
J: TRBJ2-2
V: TRBV10-1
size: .

DNA: TGTGCCAGCAGTTTAAGCGGGGGTAAAGATACGCAGTATTTT
CDR3: CASSLSGGKDTQYF
D: TRBD2
length: 14
J: TRBJ2-3
V: TRBV28
size: .

DNA: TGTGCCAGCAGTTACGTATTCAGAGGGACTTACAATGAGCAGTTCTTC
CDR3: CASSYVFRGTYNEQFF
D: .
length: 16
J: TRBJ2-1
V: TRBV6-5
size: .

DNA: TGTGCCAGCAGCCAAAAGGACAGACCGAACACTGAAGCTTTCTTT
CDR3: CASSQKDRPNTEAFF
D: .
length: 15
J: TRBJ1-1
V: TRBV5-6
size: .

DNA: TGCGCCAGCAGCTCCCGGATGCGAGGGAACACTGAAGCTTTCTTT
CDR3: CASSSRMRGNTEAFF
D: .
length: 15
J: TRBJ1-1
V: TRBV4-1
size: .

DNA: TGTGCCAGCATGCTTACAGGGGTTTATAGCAATCAGCCCCAGCATTTT
CDR3: CASMLTGVYSNQPQHF
D: TRBD1
length: 16
J: TRBJ1-5
V: TRBV28
size: .

DNA: TGTGCCAGCAGCTTAATTCATTTGCTCTCCTTCTACTACGAGCAGTACTTC
CDR3: CASSLIHLLSFYYEQYF
D: .
length: 17
J: TRBJ2-7
V: TRBV7-3
size: .

DNA: TGTGCCAGCAGCGTATCCAGCGGGGGGGCGAACACCGGGGAGCTGTTTTTT
CDR3: CASSVSSGGANTGELFF
D: TRBD2
length: 17
J: TRBJ2-2
V: TRBV9
size: .

DNA: TGTGCCAGCAGCTTGGAAGGGAGCTCTGGAAACACCATATATTTT
CDR3: CASSLEGSSGNTIYF
D: .
length: 15
J: TRBJ1-3
V: TRBV5-4
size: .

DNA: TGTGCCAGCAGTGGACAGATGAATGGGGAGACCCAGTACTTC
CDR3: CASSGQMNGETQYF
D: .
length: 14
J: TRBJ2-5
V: TRBV27
size: .

DNA: TGTGCCAGCAGCTTAGATTGGCGCGAGCAGTACTTC
CDR3: CASSLDWREQYF
D: .
length: 12
J: TRBJ2-7
V: TRBV7-9
size: few

DNA: TGTGCCAGCAGGCGACAGGGGGGCGGTGAAAAACTGTTTTTT
CDR3: CASRRQGGGEKLFF
D: TRBD1
length: 14
J: TRBJ1-4
V: TRBV6-5
size: .

DNA: TGTGCCAGCAGCCCAAGGACTGGGAGCCAGGGGCCCGGCCCAGATACGCAGTATTTT
CDR3: CASSPRTGSQGPGPDTQYF
D: .
length: 19
J: TRBJ2-3
V: TRBV14
size: .

DNA: TGTGCCAGCAGCATCTACAGGGGCCATGACATGAACACTGAAGCTTTCTTT
CDR3: CASSIYRGHDMNTEAFF
D: TRBD1
length: 17
J: TRBJ1-1
V: TRBV5-4
size: .

DNA: TGTGCCTGGAGTCCCGGGGGAGAGACCCAGTACTTC
CDR3: CAWSPGGETQYF
D: .
length: 12
J: TRBJ2-5
V: TRBV30
size: .

DNA: TGCGCCAGCAGCTTGTCCGGACAGGGTGGCAATGAGCAGTTCTTC
CDR3: CASSLSGQGGNEQFF
D: TRBD1
length: 15
J: TRBJ2-1
V: TRBV5-1
size: .

DNA: TGTGCCAGCAGCGTAGGTCAGGGACCCTACGAGCAGTACTTC
CDR3: CASSVGQGPYEQYF
D: .
length: 14
J: TRBJ2-7
V: TRBV9
size: .

DNA: TGTGCCAGCAGCTCACGACCCCAGCACTATGGCTACACCTTC
CDR3: CASSSRPQHYGYTF
D: .
length: 14
J: TRBJ1-2
V: TRBV11-2
size: .